The T cell receptor (beta chain) under discussion was sequenced for a study of T cell responses to AZD1222 COVID-19 vaccine. Notes on the study in general: White British donors predominated, females outnumbered males, and clonal diversity was possibly underestimated. Repertoires in all cases were sampled only once the peak T cell response had passed.

The table came from immunoSEQ multiplex PCR; TCRdb's copy has only in-frame clones and leaves some out. The sample table sets out under 150,000 clones. This CDR3 is built from 15 residues. Germline V lookup: CDR1 LNHNV, CDR2 YYDKDF (reference sequence). With 11 bases clipped from V and 7 bases from J, the junction kept 14 bases outside the gene matches. In the case of this clone: The target antigen is unknown.

This TCR was sampled from an adult in good health. The sequencing input was peripheral blood. The gene calls are TRBV15 and TRBJ1-2; the match to TRBD1 covers 12 bases. The CDR3 nucleotides are TGTGCCTCCTCCTTCGGGACAGGGGGCTACGGTGGCTACACCTTC. It specifies CASSFGTGGYGGYTF.